The present entry profiles one T cell receptor (beta chain) with its context. The antigen it recognizes is unknown. No much larger clone is present one base from it, and per-base qualities are unavailable. Other DNA sequences in this sample translate to the same CDR3. The data are from a study of cytomegalovirus exposure and HLA in healthy donors (TCRdb year 2017). At the level of the whole study: An earlier analysis of several hundred of the donors reported about 260 Gb of sequence data and around 120 million unique TCR beta sequences obtained from about 180 million T cells. Roughly 300 gigabases of sequencing data and about 92 million unique TCR sequences made up an early release that covered under 750 HLA-typed donors. The genetic ancestry cluster associated with self-reported Caucasian donors included 80% to 90% of the 350 to 500 genotyped donors. The study aimed to test whether cataloging public T cell receptors could reveal signatures of past pathogen exposure. The study used immunosequencing to profile the T cell repertoires of around 600 subjects and linked those repertoires to cytomegalovirus serostatus. In addition to the first cohort of 666 subjects, a separate validation cohort of 120 different subjects was used. High-throughput TCR immunosequencing, statistical association of individual TCRs with disease status, and machine learning were combined to predict cytomegalovirus infection status. A later analysis re-analyzed previously published TCR beta repertoires from 666 donors and added high-resolution HLA genotyping to study TCR occurrence patterns. In the later analysis, no new phenotypic data were used to find candidate immune exposures; instead, reliance was placed on TCR beta sequences and their occurrence across donors. An earlier analysis of some 600 of the donors applied high-throughput TCR beta sequencing to assess whether each TCR beta V gene segment acted as functional or pseudogenic. Donor age, sex, ethnicity and CMV serostatus were compiled together with the repertoire data. Genome-wide SNP genotypes for about 65% of the 666 donors were used in a later genetic analysis, which treated that subset as a discovery cohort. Every repertoire in the discovery cohort had been generated on one and the same sequencing platform. HLA typing included class I and class II loci at four-digit resolution. Typing coverage varied by locus: 629-630 donors for A, B, C, DRB1 and DQB1; roughly 520 for DQA1; approximately 570 for DPA1; under 490 for DPB1. Because of strong linkage in the cohort, four or five DR-DQ haplotypes were treated as single units for association and clustering. Across approximately 400 genotyped donors of the cohort, an average of roughly 200,000 unique TCR beta nucleotide sequences per donor were sequenced, and roughly 20% of those sequences were non-productive.

Results and caveats for the whole study, not just this receptor: A few of the identified cytomegalovirus-associated TCR beta chains were confirmed in vitro to be specific for cytomegalovirus antigens. Most TCR sequences were observed very rarely across donors, whereas some public TCRs were present in many individuals. Strong co-occurrence of HLA alleles, especially DR and DQ, made assigning TCR associations to individual alleles difficult. An earlier analysis of around 540 of the donors showed that most TCR beta V segments appeared in productive rearrangements either about 90% or about 30% of the time, which broadly matched IMGT annotations. The classifier was reported to diagnose cytomegalovirus status with high specificity and sensitivity in both the original and validation cohorts. According to a later analysis, TCR association rates differed among HLA loci, with DRB1 alleles showing the most associated TCRs and HLA-C alleles showing the fewest. Compared with equally common non-associated chains, HLA-associated TCR beta chains in a later analysis were more clonally expanded and had lower generation probabilities. In this cohort, only TCR beta chains were sequenced, and detectable features were limited by the absence of alpha or paired-chain data. According to a later analysis, most CMV-associated TCR beta chains appeared to be HLA-restricted, and the HLA associations seemed to be driven largely by CMV exposure. Compared with the 666-donor mean, donors in an Asian-associated ancestry cluster had fewer N-insertions in productive TCRs, according to a later genetic analysis. Because HLA typing was missing for some donors at each locus, association tests included only the typed subset. Immune exposure information for the cohort was limited to CMV serostatus. A further reported finding was that TCR beta sequences accurately predicted the HLA-A and HLA-B alleles for most subjects in the first cohort. Presence/absence analyses assumed roughly uniform sequencing depth across donors, an assumption that may not hold. A cluster of highly shared sequence variants was judged likely to represent a technical artifact of the sequencing pipeline. V-gene and J-gene trimming of TCR beta chains was associated with a missense DCLRE1C variant in a later genetic analysis, and the association was replicated in an independent cohort. The authors suggested that the approach could potentially be generalized to other disease states and immunological phenotypes. Over 15 rarely observed V segments, including chromosome 9 orphons, were excluded from the earlier analysis of just under 600 of the donors because counts were too low. According to a later analysis, parvovirus B19, influenza, CMV and Epstein-Barr virus appeared linked to several top co-occurrence clusters. Because the 87-base-pair reads could not distinguish some IMGT-functional V segments, including TRBV6-2 and TRBV6-3, those segments were excluded. Correlated functional status among segregating V segments might be attributable to linkage disequilibrium, but an unknown experimental factor could not be ruled out. In the study, around 150 TCR beta chains were listed as associated with cytomegalovirus. A later analysis associated 15,000 to 20,000 TCR beta sequences with specific HLA alleles at a false discovery rate of 0.05.

Inclusive of the bounding cysteine and phenylalanine, the CDR3 is 16 residues long. The only DNA kept is the CDR3, 48 bases in frame from the first base. Via the germline V gene, CDR1 is SGHVS and CDR2 FNYEAQ. V loses 1 base, J loses 4 bases, and the germline ends lie 14 bases apart. In total, roughly 710 healthy bone marrow donors made up the cohort. At the time of sampling, every cohort member was nominally healthy, though immune exposures that went unrecorded were likely present. The donor tested CMV seropositive and was one of the 289 seropositive cohort members. A peripheral blood sample was collected from each donor, and TCR beta sequencing was performed on peripheral blood mononuclear cells. The Qiagen DNeasy Blood Extraction Kit was used to extract genomic DNA from the blood cell samples. The receptor library was made with the immunoSEQ multiplex PCR assay. For the multiplex PCR, a mixture combining 60 forward primers for TCR Vbeta segments and 13 reverse primers for TCR Jbeta segments was used. The CDR3 region of rearranged TCR beta genes was amplified from genomic DNA by a multiplex PCR assay. On the Illumina HiSeq System, the amplified TCR beta libraries were sequenced as 87-base-pair reads. The authors' analysis ran thus. A later analysis counted 75 million to 100 million unique TCR beta chains across the 666 repertoires, and roughly 10 million of these chains were shared by at least two donors. Raw reads were error-corrected and collapsed into unique sequences by a nearest-neighbor algorithm in which closely related sequences were merged to remove PCR and sequencing errors. V, D and J gene segments were assigned by aligning CDR3 sequences to IMGT reference sequences. For a sequence to be retained, a match of at least six nucleotides was required to both a V gene segment and a J gene segment. A rearrangement was called productive if the CDR3 had no stop codons and remained in frame with V and J, and every other rearrangement was called non-productive. CDR3 was defined by IMGT convention, running from the second conserved V-encoded cysteine to the conserved J-encoded phenylalanine. In an earlier analysis of around 600 of the donors, sequences lacking an unambiguous match to a single V gene segment were excluded. In an earlier analysis of approximately 590 of the donors, V segments were called functional above 56.7% productive rearrangements and were called segregating when the between-donor standard deviation exceeded 5%. To diagnose cytomegalovirus status from the catalog of TCR beta chain sequences, a statistical classification framework was built. In a later analysis, V and J genes were assigned by comparing TCR nucleotide sequences against IMGT/GENE-DB human TR gene sequences. The TCRdist pipeline was used in a later analysis to assign CDR3 sequences and most-parsimonious VDJ recombination scenarios. In a later analysis, each TCR beta chain was defined by its CDR3 amino acid sequence together with its V-gene family, and reads without a unique V-gene family were excluded. A later analysis removed 600 or so highly shared, low-generation-probability nucleotide sequences to deal with suspected cross-contamination and a sequencing artifact. In a later analysis, a clonal expansion index was calculated for each public chain from normalized within-repertoire ranks of inferred template counts. A later analysis computed generation probabilities with a VDJ recombination model fitted to out-of-frame rearrangements, and checked the results against IGoR. Hypergeometric tests were used in a later analysis to score TCR-TCR, TCR-HLA and TCR-CMV co-occurrence, with a repertoire-size bias correction applied to the TCR pairs. False discovery rates were estimated in a later analysis by permuting HLA or CMV assignments 20 times. A later analysis grouped co-occurring TCRs with DBSCAN, adding TCRdist sequence similarity when clustering within HLA-allele-positive subsets. Repertoires with fewer than 30,000 or more than 120,000 public chains were left out of co-occurrence clustering, as were roughly five repertoires with anomalous nucleotide sharing. In TCRdb, the immuneACCESS table is reduced to in-frame sequences with V and J assigned. These tables do not hold every clone; where another copy was compared, an unresolved V gene accounts for under half, and the others remain unexplained. D and trimming were read from the DNA, whereas the V and J calls and clone size are those reported in that table. The sample table shows 150,000 to 200,000 clones, and about 88% are seen once. More than 2% of the sample is held by the ten biggest clonotypes.

The sample was PBMCs. The rearranged chain carries TRBV7-6 and TRBJ2-1; the D region possibly corresponds to TRBD1 (7 bases align). This receptor was obtained from a man between 18 and 35 years old in good health and CMV-seropositive. The nucleotides are TGTGCCAGCAGCTTAGTGGTGCAGGGGGGATACAATGAGCAGTTCTTC. This codes for CASSLVVQGGYNEQFF.